A single sample is the source of the 27 T cell receptor beta chains below, sequenced in a study of T cell repertoires in cytomegalovirus infection. TCRdb called the reads again in MiXCR, with one record for every CDR3 protein. Of about 890,000 distinct CDR3 sequences in the sample, about a third are singletons; the top ten hold roughly an eighth. Which antigens these TCRs recognize remains unknown. Here the sequenced sample was cultured CD8+ T cells from PBMCs, taken from culture after CMV antigen stimulation. Receptors were obtained from a human donor in good health (CMV status not recorded). Some clones in this sample may be carry-over from other donors' samples.

This clonotype showed up just once. V and J are TRBV9 and TRBJ2-1; perhaps TRBD1 as D (5 bases). The CDR3 sequence is 13 residues long. The V end was cut by 3 bases, the J end by 5 bases, with 9 bases between. Germline V lookup: CDR1 SGDLS, CDR2 YYNGEE. The CDR3 spells CASSGTRNNEQFF. In nucleotides, the CDR3 is TGTGCCAGCAGCGGGACACGTAACAATGAGCAGTTCTTC. The entire variable domain, with the rest obtained from reference TRBV9 and TRBJ2-1, is as follows: DSGVTQTPKHLITATGQRVTLRCSPRSGDLSVYWYQQSLDQGLQFLIQYYNGEERAKGNILERFSAQQFPDLHSELNLSSLELGDSALYFCASSGTRNNEQFFGPGTRLTVL.

The gene calls are TRBV4-1 and TRBJ1-1; D is possibly TRBD1 (6 bases). V dropped 4 bases and J dropped 7 bases, with 19 bases sitting between them. In germline, CDR1 is MGHRA, CDR2 YSYEKL. CDR3 length: 15 residues. The DNA of the CDR3 is TGCGCCAGCAGCCCCCTAACCACTGGGGGCTTTGAAGCTTTCTTT. This translates into CASSPLTTGGFEAFF.

Comment on this clonotype: Its ends do not fully match the called genes, so a read error is possible. This rearrangement joins TRBV19 to TRBJ2-7, with a weak D call TRBD2 (6 bases). The germline CDR1 and CDR2 sequences are LNHDA and SQIVND (reference sequence). The CDR3 contains 13 residues. The CDR3 is CAGSIEGTVEQYF. CDR3 DNA sequence: TGTGCCGGTAGTATAGAAGGGACTGTCGAGCAGTACTTC.

The CDR3 bases are TGTGCCAGCAGTTTAAGAGTTGACAGGGGGCAGTATGGCTACACCTTC. Translating it yields CASSLRVDRGQYGYTF. V usage is TRBV27 and J usage is TRBJ1-2, with 10 bases identical to TRBD1. CDR1 MNHEY and CDR2 SMNVEV come from the germline V gene (reference sequence). With 2 bases clipped from V and 5 bases from J, the junction kept 8 bases outside the gene matches. CDR3 size: 16 residues.

This chain joins TRBV7-9 and TRBJ2-7; D uncertain. The CDR3 has 12 residues. V was clipped by 3 bases and J by 5 bases, with 8 bases between them. The V gene's germline CDR1 is SEHNR and CDR2 FQNEAQ (reference sequence). The CDR3 sequence: CASSFRPDEQYF. As DNA, the CDR3 is TGTGCCAGCAGCTTCCGACCGGACGAGCAGTACTTC.

This rearrangement joins TRBV7-6 to TRBJ2-7; 7 bases agree with TRBD1. Germline assignment: CDR1 SGHVS and CDR2 FNYEAQ. Trimming cost V 4 bases and J 2 bases; bases outside gene matches: 11. The CDR3 has 16 residues. The CDR3 DNA is TGTGCCAGCAGCTCAGGAGAGGGGGCGCGGGCCTACGAGCAGTACGTC. Its protein is CASSSGEGARAYEQYV.

As for this clonotype: Since a much larger clone is just one base distant, this may be a read error. The chain recombines TRBV6-2 or TRBV6-3 with TRBJ1-2; no definite D call. The germline V gene encodes CDR1 MNHEY and CDR2 SVGEGT. The germline V and J ends were trimmed by 5 bases and 2 bases, with 15 bases remaining between them. The CDR3 is 15 amino acids. The CDR3 protein is CASSEGSGRNYGYTF. As DNA, the CDR3 is TGTGCCAGCAGTGAAGGCTCGGGTCGCAACTATGGCTACACCTTC.

A few counts support this clonotype. V usage is TRBV6-5 and J usage is TRBJ1-1; D is unclear. Germline V gene lookup returns CDR1 MNHEY and CDR2 SVGAGI. The V and J ends lost 6 bases and 1 base respectively, with 6 bases between them. The CDR3 length is 12 residues. The CDR3 DNA sequence: TGTGCCAGCAGGGGGAAGAACACTGAAGCTTTCTTT. Its protein product is CASRGKNTEAFF.

Regarding this clonotype: Given a much more abundant clone one base away, this may be a read error. The chain carries TRBV11-3 and TRBJ1-1; D uncertain. The CDR3 runs to 13 residues. Germline V gene data show CDR1 as SGHNT and CDR2 as YENEEA. Written as DNA, the CDR3 is TGTACCAGCAGCTTAGGAGCAGGCCGGGATACTTTCTTT. Translation gives CTSSLGAGRDTFF.

In this sample, this clonotype turned up many times. The chain joins TRBV7-2 to TRBJ1-2; a possible D gene is TRBD1 (5 bases). The V end was cut by 0 bases, the J end by 4 bases, with 18 bases between. CDR3 size: 17 residues. The germline gives CDR1 SGHTA, CDR2 FQGNSA. The CDR3 nucleotides are TGTGCCAGCAGCTTAGCGGGACCCAGAGGCGAAGGCTATGGCTACACCTTC. It translates to CASSLAGPRGEGYGYTF.

The J gene is TRBJ1-2, the V gene TRBV2; D gene unclear. The germline V and J ends were trimmed by 2 bases and 0 bases, with 10 bases remaining between them. This CDR3 region has 15 residues. Germline V lookup: CDR1 SNHLY, CDR2 FYNNEI. CDR3 bases: TGTGCCAGCAGTGAATTTGTCACAGCTAACTATGGCTACACCTTC. It codes for CASSEFVTANYGYTF.

The sample holds a few counts of this clonotype. A read error may be the cause here, since a much bigger clone is one base away. V and J are TRBV7-2 and TRBJ2-5; TRBD1 is a possible D gene (5 bases). The CDR3 spans 14 residues. Germline values: CDR1 SGHTA, CDR2 FQGNSA. This CDR3 reads CVSSRFQGQETQYF. CDR3 sequence (DNA): TGTGTCAGCAGCCGTTTCCAGGGCCAAGAGACCCAGTACTTC.

The rearrangement links TRBV6-4 to TRBJ1-6; 8 bases fit TRBD1. The V and J ends lost 3 bases and 9 bases, in that order; junction bases with no gene match: 7. CDR1 is MRHNA and CDR2 is SNTAGT in the germline V gene. The CDR3 loop spans 15 amino acids. The CDR3 loop reads CASSEEGTGSSPLHF. Here the CDR3 DNA reads TGTGCCAGCAGTGAGGAGGGGACAGGCTCTTCACCCCTCCACTTT.

This clonotype was detected only a few times. The chain employs TRBV12-3 or TRBV12-4 and TRBJ1-2; no firm D call. The CDR3 totals 13 residues. V was shortened by 3 bases and J by 8 bases, with 13 bases between the two germline ends. The CDR3, as DNA: TGTGCCAGCAGTTTGGGTAGGGATAGAGGCTACACCTTC. This gives the protein CASSLGRDRGYTF.

This clonotype was seen a few times. The chain is built from TRBV2 and TRBJ1-4, with unresolved D. The CDR3 length is 18 residues. The V gene's germline CDR1 is SNHLY and CDR2 FYNNEI. Trimming took 5 bases from V and 0 from J, leaving 19 bases between them. The CDR3 sequence: CASSHPKASSATNEKLFF. In DNA, the CDR3 is TGTGCCAGCAGTCACCCGAAAGCCTCTTCTGCAACTAATGAAAAACTGTTTTTT.

This clonotype was recorded at least ten times. The chain uses TRBV7-9 and TRBJ1-4, with 7 bases matching TRBD1. Germline lookup yields CDR1 SEHNR and CDR2 FQNEAQ (reference sequence). J gave up 0 bases and V 4 bases, and 8 bases lay outside the gene matches. The length of the CDR3 is 17 residues. The DNA for the CDR3 is TGTGCCAGCAGCTCCGACAGGGCCACACCAACTAATGAAAAACTGTTTTTT. Its protein is CASSSDRATPTNEKLFF.

The V gene is TRBV23-1, the J gene TRBJ1-5; tentatively, D is TRBD1 (5 bases). TRBV23-1 has ORF status, its function being uncertain. This CDR3 is built from 15 residues. Trimming took 6 bases from V and 7 from J, leaving 19 bases between them. In nucleotides, the CDR3 is TGCGCCAGCAGCGTCGATGGGGGGGAAAGGCAGCCCCAGCATTTT. Encoded protein: CASSVDGGERQPQHF.

In regard to this clonotype: Given a much more abundant clone one base away, this may be a read error. V and J are TRBV12-3 or TRBV12-4 and TRBJ2-3; 8 nucleotides line up with TRBD1. This CDR3 has 14 residues. In nucleotides, the CDR3 is TGTGTCAGCAGCCCAGGGGGCAGCGCAGATACGCAGTATTTT. Protein: CVSSPGGSADTQYF.

This clonotype occurred a few times. This chain's CDR3 is CASSSGASDTQYF. CDR3 nucleotide sequence: TGTGCCAGCAGCTCGGGGGCTTCAGATACGCAGTATTTT. The chain employs TRBV7-9 and TRBJ2-3; D assignment may be TRBD1 or TRBD2 (6 bases each). The germline V and J ends were trimmed by 4 bases and 4 bases, with 9 bases remaining between them. The CDR3 covers 13 residues. CDR1 is SEHNR and CDR2 is FQNEAQ in the germline V gene (reference sequence).

This chain links TRBV7-6 with TRBJ2-7; TRBD2 might be the D (5 bases). The CDR3 has 15 amino acids. Germline-derived CDR1 and CDR2 are SGHVS and FNYEAQ. Trimming removed 4 bases at V and 3 bases at J, with 16 bases between. CDR3 bases: TGTGCCAGCAGCTCATGGACTGAAAAGAGCTACGAGCAGTACTTC. It encodes CASSSWTEKSYEQYF.

This clonotype came up a few times. The J gene is TRBJ2-1, the V gene TRBV7-9; D perhaps matches TRBD2 (6 bases). Per germline, CDR1 SEHNR and CDR2 FQNEAQ (reference sequence). The CDR3 contains 15 residues. V dropped 8 bases and J dropped 2 bases, with 16 bases sitting between them. CDR3 amino acids: CASHPGDSPYNEQFF. CDR3 nucleotides: TGTGCCAGCCATCCGGGGGATAGTCCCTACAATGAGCAGTTCTTC.

This clonotype was picked up many times. This chain connects TRBV13 to TRBJ1-1; D remains unclear. The CDR3 runs 13 residues. Trimming took 5 bases from V and 4 from J, leaving 11 bases between them. The germline V gene encodes CDR1 PRHDT and CDR2 FYEKMQ (reference sequence). CDR3 nucleotides: TGTGCCAGCAGCCCCCTCGGGGTCACTGAAGCTTTCTTT. It specifies CASSPLGVTEAFF.

The gene calls are TRBV10-3 and TRBJ1-2; no clear D. This CDR3 region has 13 residues. In germline, CDR1 is ENHRY, CDR2 SYGVKD. V dropped 3 bases and J dropped 1 base, with 6 bases sitting between them. CDR3 in DNA: TGTGCCATCAGTGAAGGCATTAACTATGGCTACACCTTC. Translation: CAISEGINYGYTF.

This clonotype was seen only a few times. The chain employs TRBV6-1 and TRBJ1-1; D is undetermined. CDR3 length equals 14 residues. The V gene's germline CDR1 is MNHNS and CDR2 SASEGT. V gave up 2 bases and J gave up 2 bases, with 9 bases separating them. CDR3 sequence (DNA): TGTGCCAGCAGTGAATGGGTAAACAACACTGAAGCTTTCTTT. Translation gives CASSEWVNNTEAFF.

V gene TRBV29-1 combines with J gene TRBJ1-2; possibly TRBD1 for D (6 bases). The CDR3 has 14 residues. The germline V gene encodes CDR1 SQVTM and CDR2 ANQGSEA. Trimming stripped 1 base from V and 4 bases from J, with 13 bases between. CDR3 sequence (DNA): TGCAGCGTTGAAGTGGTCAACAGGGTCTATGGCTACACCTTC. It specifies CSVEVVNRVYGYTF.

This clonotype was detected ten times or more. J is TRBJ2-5 and V is TRBV7-9, with 7 positions matching TRBD1. The V gene end was trimmed by 3 bases and the J gene end by 4 bases; junction bases not matched to a gene: 5. Germline CDR1 reads SEHNR; CDR2 reads FQNEAQ (reference sequence). The CDR3 is 14 residues long. This CDR3 reads CASSFPDRVETQYF. Here the CDR3 DNA reads TGTGCCAGCAGCTTTCCCGACAGGGTAGAGACCCAGTACTTC.

The chain carries TRBV24-1 and TRBJ1-2; the D gene is possibly TRBD1 (5 bases). The CDR3 is 14 amino acids. The germline V gene has CDR1 KGHDR and CDR2 SFDVKD. V lost 3 bases, J lost 3 bases, and 10 bases lay in between. The CDR3 bases are TGTGCCACCAGTGATCCAGGGAGGGACTATGGCTACACCTTC. This translates into CATSDPGRDYGYTF.